These 14 T cell receptor beta chains originate from one sample sequenced in a study of control samples from healthy donors and cancer patients. Profiled with immunoSEQ multiplex PCR; TCRdb holds only in-frame clones, not every one. The repertoire has fewer than 200,000 clones, almost 90% of them found once; the top ten carry about 1.4%. Sequenced: blood. The receptors were sampled from a woman aged 50 to 60 in good health.

In this sample, this clone turned up once. The CDR3 reads CASSPSGGQVGETQYF. The CDR3 DNA reads as TGTGCCAGCAGCCCAAGTGGGGGCCAGGTTGGAGAGACCCAGTACTTC. The chain is built from TRBV11-2 and TRBJ2-5; possible D gene TRBD1, 6 bases. The CDR3 is 16 amino acids. The germline gives CDR1 SGHAT, CDR2 FQNNGV. The V gene lost 5 bases and the J gene lost 4 bases, with 20 bases spanning the gap.

In DNA form, the CDR3 reads TGTGCCAGCTCACCGCGAGGGCAGGGGGCCGGTGAGCAGTACTTC. This sequence encodes CASSPRGQGAGEQYF. The V gene is TRBV18, the J gene TRBJ2-7; TRBD1 matches 8 bases. Trimming removed 3 bases from V and 7 bases from J; junction bases left unmatched: 11. The length of the CDR3 is 15 residues. Per germline, CDR1 KGHSH and CDR2 LQKENI.

V and J are TRBV7-9 and TRBJ2-2; 10 nucleotides align to TRBD1. Germline V gene data show CDR1 as SEHNR and CDR2 as FQNEAQ (reference sequence). The CDR3 loop spans 15 amino acids. V was pared by 4 bases and J by 7 bases, with 6 bases of the junction left unmatched. The CDR3 is CASSSTGGAVGELFF. Here the CDR3 DNA reads TGTGCCAGCAGCTCGACAGGGGGCGCGGTCGGGGAGCTGTTTTTT.

This clone was picked up one time. The rearrangement links TRBV5-4 to TRBJ2-3, with TRBD2 matching over 8 bases. Trimming cost V 4 bases and J 4 bases; bases outside gene matches: 5. The germline gives CDR1 SGHNT, CDR2 YYREEE (reference sequence). The CDR3 is made up of 14 amino acids. For the CDR3, the DNA is TGTGCCAGCAGCCCCGGGGGGGCCGCAGATACGCAGTATTTT. This gives the protein CASSPGGAADTQYF.

The CDR3 DNA sequence: TGTGCCAGCAGTTTAGAAGGGAGGGGGATCGAGCAGTACTTC. As protein: CASSLEGRGIEQYF. This sequence joins TRBV27 and TRBJ2-7; tentative D call: TRBD2 (7 bases). This CDR3 region has 14 residues. Trimming removed 2 bases at V and 6 bases at J, with 14 bases between. CDR1 is MNHEY, CDR2 SMNVEV, per germline (reference sequence).

This clone was seen once. V gene TRBV2 combines with J gene TRBJ2-7; D might be TRBD1 or TRBD2, each matching 6 bases. This CDR3 has 15 amino acids. Germline CDR1 reads SNHLY; CDR2 reads FYNNEI. Trimming cost V 2 bases and J 2 bases, with 13 bases left between them. The CDR3 is CASSERGAIPYEQYF. The CDR3 DNA sequence: TGTGCCAGCAGTGAAAGGGGGGCGATACCCTACGAGCAGTACTTC.

The V call is TRBV7-8, the J call TRBJ2-7; 9 bases fit TRBD1. The CDR3 covers 16 residues. The germline CDR1 and CDR2 sequences are SGHVS and FQNEAQ. J was trimmed by 1 base and V by 5 bases; bases with no gene match: 9. The CDR3 is CASSLGGQGHSYEQYF. CDR3 coding DNA: TGTGCCAGCAGCCTAGGGGGACAGGGTCATTCCTACGAGCAGTACTTC. Combining the CDR3 with reference TRBV7-8 and TRBJ2-7 gives the whole variable domain GAGVSQSPRYKVAKRGQDVALRCDPISGHVSLFWYQQALGQGPEFLTYFQNEAQLDKSGLPSDRFFAERPEGSVSTLKIQRTQQEDSAVYLCASSLGGQGHSYEQYFGPGTRLTVT.

V and J are TRBV19 and TRBJ1-4; tentative D call: TRBD1 (5 bases). Trimming took 5 bases from V and 8 from J, leaving 15 bases between them. The CDR3 runs to 14 residues. Per the germline V gene, CDR1 is LNHDA and CDR2 is SQIVND (reference sequence). CDR3 residues: CASSSRDLGEKLFF. CDR3 nucleotide sequence: TGTGCCAGTAGTTCCCGGGACCTTGGGGAAAAACTGTTTTTT.

Only one count was recorded for this clone. V is TRBV5-6 and J is TRBJ2-7; D is ambiguous. The V and J ends lost 0 bases and 2 bases respectively, with 3 bases between them. The CDR3 spans 12 residues. The germline CDR1 and CDR2 sequences are SGHDT and YYEEEE. CDR3 loop: CASSLVAYEQYF. The DNA for the CDR3 is TGTGCCAGCAGCTTGGTAGCCTACGAGCAGTACTTC.

This chain joins TRBV5-6 and TRBJ1-2, with 10 bases identical to TRBD1. Trimming removed 1 base from V and 4 bases from J; junction bases left unmatched: 1. This CDR3 contains 14 residues. The germline V gene encodes CDR1 SGHDT and CDR2 YYEEEE. DNA for the CDR3: TGTGCCAGCAGCTTGCGGACAGGGGGCTATGGCTACACCTTC. This codes for CASSLRTGGYGYTF. Complete variable domain (other parts from reference TRBV5-6 and TRBJ1-2): DAGVTQSPTHLIKTRGQQVTLRCSPKSGHDTVSWYQQALGQGPQFIFQYYEEEERQRGNFPDRFSGHQFPNYSSELNVNALLLGDSALYLCASSLRTGGYGYTFGSGTRLTVV.

The rearrangement links TRBV30 to TRBJ2-2; 7 bases fit TRBD2. V was pared by 3 bases and J by 0 bases, with 1 base of the junction left unmatched. CDR1 GTSNPN and CDR2 SVGIG come from the germline V gene (reference sequence). The CDR3 has 14 residues. CDR3 region: CAWRGLPNTGELFF. In DNA form, the CDR3 reads TGTGCCTGGAGGGGACTACCGAACACCGGGGAGCTGTTTTTT.

The genes are TRBV2 and TRBJ1-2; the D is unclear. Between the trimmed V and J ends, which lost 7 bases and 6 bases, there was a span of 15 bases. Per germline, CDR1 SNHLY and CDR2 FYNNEI. The CDR3 contains 13 residues. CDR3 sequence reads: CASNEGPPDGYTF. CDR3 DNA sequence: TGTGCCAGCAATGAGGGTCCCCCGGATGGCTACACCTTC. Combining the CDR3 with reference TRBV2 and TRBJ1-2 gives the whole variable domain EPEVTQTPSHQVTQMGQEVILRCVPISNHLYFYWYRQILGQKVEFLVSFYNNEISEKSEIFDDQFSVERPDGSNFTLKIRSTKLEDSAMYFCASNEGPPDGYTFGSGTRLTVV.

The chain carries TRBV4-3 and TRBJ1-6; D might be TRBD1 (5 bases). The CDR3 loop spans 16 amino acids. Germline CDR1 is LGHNA and CDR2 is YSLEER. V was cut by 0 bases and J by 7 bases, with 13 bases left in between. In DNA, the CDR3 is TGCGCCAGCAGCCAAGATAATCGACAGCTCAATTCACCCCTCCACTTT. Protein: CASSQDNRQLNSPLHF.

CDR3 loop: CASSPPGTGDGYTF. The CDR3, as DNA: TGTGCCAGCAGTCCCCCCGGGACAGGGGACGGCTACACCTTC. The chain links TRBV28 to TRBJ1-2, with 10 bases aligning to TRBD1. The ends lost 5 bases at V and 8 bases at J; junction bases unmatched: 8. This CDR3 has 14 amino acids. Germline CDR1 and CDR2: MDHEN and SYDVKM.